This passage covers 23 T cell receptor beta chains from one sample sequenced in a study of long-term antiretroviral therapy in people with HIV (dated by TCRdb to between 2021 and 2023). The immunoSEQ hsTCRB v3.0 assay was used at survey level resolution to sequence the TRB variable region. The immuneACCESS repertoire file appears here via TCRdb, limited to in-frame rearrangements. These files lack a portion of the clones; in checked studies, under half of the deficit traces to unresolved V genes, and the cause of the others is not known. The sample table shows some 36,000 clones, and roughly 81% are seen once. The leading ten clones occupy approximately 4.9% of the sample. The sample was unsorted PBMCs, taken about 2.7 years before starting antiretroviral therapy. The receptors derive from a woman in her twenties or thirties with HIV.

The chain joins TRBV28 to TRBJ2-7; D is unclear. V gave up 3 bases and J gave up 5 bases, with 14 bases separating them. The CDR3 runs to 14 residues. Germline V gene sequence: CDR1 MDHEN, CDR2 SYDVKM. The CDR3 reads CASSLSISGNEQYF. The CDR3 DNA reads TGTGCCAGCAGTTTGTCTATCTCTGGCAACGAGCAGTACTTC.

The chain recombines TRBV6-1 with TRBJ2-7; TRBD2 matches at 12 bases. Germline V gives CDR1 MNHNS, CDR2 SASEGT. Trimming cost V 2 bases and J 3 bases; bases outside gene matches: 5. The CDR3 length is 16 residues. CDR3 nucleotide sequence: TGTGCCAGCAGTGAATCGGGACTAGCGGGTTTCTACGAGCAGTACGTC. Its translation: CASSESGLAGFYEQYV.

The chain joins TRBV14 to TRBJ2-2; no definite D call. CDR3 length: 17 residues. The V and J ends lost 0 bases and 1 base respectively, with 12 bases between them. Per germline, CDR1 SGHDN and CDR2 FVKESK. CDR3 region: CASSQDKEQLNTGELFF. For the CDR3, the DNA is TGTGCCAGCAGCCAAGATAAGGAACAGCTGAACACCGGGGAGCTGTTTTTT. Complete variable domain (other parts from reference TRBV14 and TRBJ2-2): EAGVTQFPSHSVIEKGQTVTLRCDPISGHDNLYWYRRVMGKEIKFLLHFVKESKQDESGMPNNRFLAERTGGTYSTLKVQPAELEDSGVYFCASSQDKEQLNTGELFFGEGSRLTVL.

This chain links TRBV18 with TRBJ1-6; D is unclear. The CDR3 has 18 amino acids. V lost 6 bases and J 0 bases, leaving 18 bases between the germline ends. Germline assignment: CDR1 KGHSH and CDR2 LQKENI. The CDR3 region is CASSQTALSSSYNSPLHF. CDR3 coding DNA: TGTGCCAGCTCTCAAACGGCGTTAAGTAGCTCCTATAATTCACCCCTCCACTTT.

This chain joins TRBV4-1 and TRBJ2-7; no clear D gene. Germline assignment: CDR1 MGHRA and CDR2 YSYEKL. This CDR3 contains 14 residues. Trimming took 0 bases from V and 4 from J, leaving 10 bases between them. The CDR3 bases are TGCGCCAGCAGCCAAGATCACGGGTGGTACGAGCAGTACTTC. Amino acid sequence: CASSQDHGWYEQYF.

The J gene is TRBJ2-3, the V gene TRBV6-1; 8 nucleotides align to TRBD2. J gave up 2 bases and V 8 bases, and 9 bases lay outside the gene matches. The CDR3 has 15 residues. Germline CDR1 is MNHNS and CDR2 is SASEGT. The CDR3 loop is CASRGGRSTTDTQYF. The CDR3 coding sequence is TGTGCCAGCCGGGGGGGCAGGAGCACCACAGATACGCAGTATTTT.

The CDR3 DNA follows: TGTGCCAGCAGCTTAGTAGGGGATACGCAGTATTTT. It codes for CASSLVGDTQYF. The gene calls are TRBV9 and TRBJ2-3; D gene ambiguous. Germline V gene lookup returns CDR1 SGDLS and CDR2 YYNGEE. The CDR3 sequence is 12 residues long. V gave up 4 bases and J gave up 6 bases, with 9 bases separating them.

The J gene is TRBJ1-5, the V gene TRBV29-1; possibly TRBD1 for D (5 bases). This CDR3 comprises 13 residues. V lost 6 bases and J 3 bases, leaving 12 bases between the germline ends. CDR1 and CDR2 (germline): SQVTM, ANQGSEA. The CDR3 region is CSVADSPNQPQHF. DNA of the CDR3: TGCAGCGTGGCTGACAGTCCCAATCAGCCCCAGCATTTT.

This clone was seen only once. The chain joins TRBV6-1 to TRBJ1-2; perhaps TRBD1 as D (5 bases). V gave up 4 bases and J gave up 3 bases, with 15 bases separating them. CDR1 MNHNS and CDR2 SASEGT come from the germline V gene. The CDR3 totals 15 residues. CDR3 amino acids: CASSASGVGDYGYTF. CDR3 sequence (DNA): TGTGCCAGCAGTGCATCGGGGGTCGGCGACTATGGCTACACCTTC.

For this clone: Other DNA sequences in the sample encode the same CDR3. The V call is TRBV19, the J call TRBJ2-2, with D possibly matching TRBD2 (6 bases). Between the trimmed V and J ends, which lost 8 bases and 1 base, there was a span of 11 bases. The CDR3 runs 14 residues. Germline V gene data show CDR1 as LNHDA and CDR2 as SQIVND (reference sequence). The CDR3 reads CASSFGGNTGELFF. CDR3 bases: TGTGCCAGTTCTTTCGGGGGGAACACCGGGGAGCTGTTTTTT.

The rearrangement links TRBV6-5 to TRBJ2-5; TRBD1 matches at 10 bases. J lost 4 bases, V lost 2 bases, and 7 bases had no gene match. The CDR3 contains 16 residues. Per the germline V gene, CDR1 is MNHEY and CDR2 is SVGAGI. The CDR3 region is CASSYRDRGGSETQYF. Here the CDR3 DNA reads TGTGCCAGCAGTTACCGGGACAGGGGAGGATCAGAGACCCAGTACTTC.

This rearrangement joins TRBV9 to TRBJ2-6; 9 nucleotides match TRBD1. This CDR3 is 18 amino acids long. V lost 4 bases to trimming and J lost 2 bases; unmatched junction nucleotides: 10. The V gene's germline CDR1 is SGDLS and CDR2 YYNGEE. The CDR3 spells CASSPVTGGSAGANVLTF. In nucleotides, the CDR3 is TGTGCCAGCAGCCCCGTTACAGGGGGCTCCGCTGGGGCCAACGTCCTGACTTTC.

The chain recombines TRBV4-1 with TRBJ1-2; D remains ambiguous. Germline V gives CDR1 MGHRA, CDR2 YSYEKL. The CDR3 runs 13 residues. V shed 5 bases and J shed 4 bases, with 11 bases lying between them. CDR3 DNA sequence: TGCGCCAGCAGCGGATTAACCCTCTATGGCTACACCTTC. It specifies CASSGLTLYGYTF.

The CDR3 region is CASSMRGDEAFF. As DNA, the CDR3 is TGTGCCAGTAGTATGCGAGGGGATGAAGCTTTCTTT. The gene calls are TRBV19 and TRBJ1-1; a weak D match, TRBD1 (5 bases). This CDR3 is built from 12 residues. Between the trimmed V and J ends, which lost 3 bases and 7 bases, there was a span of 9 bases. Germline V CDR1 and CDR2: LNHDA, SQIVND (reference sequence).

The chain recombines TRBV28 with TRBJ1-2, with D maybe TRBD1 (6 bases). The CDR3 has 14 residues. Germline CDR1 reads MDHEN; CDR2 reads SYDVKM. V was clipped by 8 bases and J by 8 bases, with 21 bases between them. Here the CDR3 reads CASLYRGGTGGYTF. The CDR3 DNA sequence: TGTGCCAGCCTTTATAGGGGGGGAACGGGCGGCTACACCTTC.

The rearrangement joins TRBV6-5 to TRBJ2-4, with D tentatively TRBD2 (5 bases). Germline loops: CDR1 MNHEY, CDR2 SVGAGI. This CDR3 has 11 amino acids. V lost 5 bases and J 8 bases, leaving 7 bases between the germline ends. This chain's CDR3 is CASSNGDIQYF. Here the CDR3 DNA reads TGTGCCAGCAGTAACGGGGACATTCAGTACTTC.

Written as DNA, the CDR3 is TGTGCCAGTAGTATAGCGCCAGGAGGGACCTATAGTAACAATCAGCCCCAGCATTTT. Its translation is CASSIAPGGTYSNNQPQHF. The chain has TRBV19 and TRBJ1-5, with D perhaps TRBD1 (5 bases). The CDR3 totals 19 residues. Deletions cut 1 base from V and 3 bases from J, with 22 bases between. Germline loops: CDR1 LNHDA, CDR2 SQIVND (reference sequence).

V is TRBV5-5 and J is TRBJ2-3; 7 nucleotides line up with TRBD2. This CDR3 is built from 16 residues. Losses at the gene ends were 4 bases for V and 6 bases for J; bases not matched to a gene: 14. Germline CDR1 is SGHKS and CDR2 is YYEKEE (reference sequence). This CDR3 reads CASSGKGGGPYDTQYF. In nucleotides, the CDR3 is TGTGCCAGCAGCGGTAAAGGCGGGGGACCGTACGATACGCAGTATTTT.

This chain links TRBV21-1 with TRBJ1-2; the listed D gene, TRBD1, was not tested against the DNA. TRBV21-1 represents a pseudogene. This CDR3 spans 16 amino acids. As DNA, the CDR3 is TGTGCCAGCAGCAAAGCCCAGGGGGCGTCTAACTATGGCTACACCTTC. This sequence encodes CASSKAQGASNYGYTF.

The rearrangement uses TRBV11-3 and TRBJ2-1; maybe TRBD2 (6 bases). Germline V gene sequence: CDR1 SGHNT, CDR2 YENEEA. The CDR3 is made up of 16 amino acids. V was trimmed by 8 bases and J by 0 bases, leaving 17 bases between them. Here the CDR3 reads CASCSPGESSYNEQFF. In DNA, the CDR3 is TGTGCCAGCTGTTCACCGGGGGAAAGCTCCTACAATGAGCAGTTCTTC.

In nucleotides, the CDR3 is TGTGCCAGCGGACCTAGCGGGGGATACAATGAGCAGTTCTTC. It codes for CASGPSGGYNEQFF. This chain joins TRBV5-6 and TRBJ2-1; 10 bases map to TRBD2. Germline V lookup: CDR1 SGHDT, CDR2 YYEEEE. The CDR3 loop spans 14 amino acids. The V and J ends lost 7 bases and 4 bases, in that order; junction bases with no gene match: 5. The full variable domain, in which reference TRBV5-6 and TRBJ2-1 provide the parts outside the CDR3, is DAGVTQSPTHLIKTRGQQVTLRCSPKSGHDTVSWYQQALGQGPQFIFQYYEEEERQRGNFPDRFSGHQFPNYSSELNVNALLLGDSALYLCASGPSGGYNEQFFGPGTRLTVL.

This clone is medium-sized by share. The chain uses TRBV7-2 and TRBJ2-7; D tentatively reads TRBD1 or TRBD2 (6 bases each). The CDR3 sequence is 15 residues long. The germline gives CDR1 SGHTA, CDR2 FQGNSA. V lost 1 base and J lost 3, with 13 bases in between. In DNA, the CDR3 is TGTGCCAGCAGCTTAGGAGGGGGGATATACTACGAGCAGTACTTC. This encodes CASSLGGGIYYEQYF.

This sequence joins TRBV29-1 and TRBJ1-2; no firm D call. Between the trimmed V and J ends, which lost 6 bases and 8 bases, there was a span of 25 bases. Germline lookup yields CDR1 SQVTM and CDR2 ANQGSEA. The CDR3 is 15 residues long. CDR3 coding DNA: TGCAGCGTGGGAGCGAAGAGTCGACTTTCTATGGGCTACACCTTC. Protein product: CSVGAKSRLSMGYTF.